This TCR beta chain was sequenced in a study of blood T cell repertoires in COVID-19. Study in general: The United States, Italy and Spain provided the acute and convalescent COVID-19 samples. T cells, B-cell-depleted T cells, or PBMCs supplied cDNA or gDNA.

The germline gives CDR1 SGHRS, CDR2 YFSETQ. The CDR3 runs to 12 residues. V shed 1 base and J shed 10 bases, with 9 bases lying between them. The authors' processing: Amplifying reference gene primers gave estimates of nucleated cell counts. Generated by immunoSEQ multiplex PCR, the TCRdb table keeps only in-frame clones and is missing some. The DNA gave D and trimming, while V, J and clone size come from that table. The table has about 21,000 clones, 84% seen once; the top ten hold 3.2%. The source material was peripheral blood. This clonotype was sampled from a middle-aged man with acute or convalescent COVID-19. This sequence joins TRBV5-1 and TRBJ2-1; possible D gene TRBD2, 5 bases. The CDR3 sequence: CASSLNGGEQFF. CDR3 nucleotide sequence: TGCGCCAGCAGCTTGAACGGCGGGGAGCAGTTCTTC.